This T cell receptor beta chain comes out of a study of OX40 agonist ivuxolimab in advanced cancers. Study observations and caveats: Relative to CD4+ cells, CD8+ T cells on average had more expanded clones. Antigen targets of the expanded peripheral T cells went undetermined. The study observed clonal expansion of CD4+ and CD8+ blood T cells by week 6 at 0.1 to 3.0 mg/kg.

The table came from immunoSEQ multiplex PCR; TCRdb's copy has only in-frame clones and leaves some out. This sample yields tens of thousands of clones, of which 94% are seen a single time; 15% to 18% belongs to the top ten. V gave up 3 bases and J gave up 5 bases; unmatched junction bases: 11. Germline V gene lookup returns CDR1 SGHRS and CDR2 YFSETQ. The CDR3 contains 17 residues. A remark on this clone: Its antigen is unidentified.

This sequence was found in an adult with an advanced solid tumor such as melanoma, head and neck, liver or kidney cancer. Sequencing used CD4+ or CD8+ T cells sorted from blood, obtained in a trial of the OX40 agonist ivuxolimab. The gene calls are TRBV5-1 and TRBJ2-3; TRBD2 matches at 11 bases. The CDR3 spells CASSWETSGGGEDTQYF. In DNA form, the CDR3 reads TGCGCCAGCAGCTGGGAAACTAGCGGGGGCGGGGAAGATACGCAGTATTTT.